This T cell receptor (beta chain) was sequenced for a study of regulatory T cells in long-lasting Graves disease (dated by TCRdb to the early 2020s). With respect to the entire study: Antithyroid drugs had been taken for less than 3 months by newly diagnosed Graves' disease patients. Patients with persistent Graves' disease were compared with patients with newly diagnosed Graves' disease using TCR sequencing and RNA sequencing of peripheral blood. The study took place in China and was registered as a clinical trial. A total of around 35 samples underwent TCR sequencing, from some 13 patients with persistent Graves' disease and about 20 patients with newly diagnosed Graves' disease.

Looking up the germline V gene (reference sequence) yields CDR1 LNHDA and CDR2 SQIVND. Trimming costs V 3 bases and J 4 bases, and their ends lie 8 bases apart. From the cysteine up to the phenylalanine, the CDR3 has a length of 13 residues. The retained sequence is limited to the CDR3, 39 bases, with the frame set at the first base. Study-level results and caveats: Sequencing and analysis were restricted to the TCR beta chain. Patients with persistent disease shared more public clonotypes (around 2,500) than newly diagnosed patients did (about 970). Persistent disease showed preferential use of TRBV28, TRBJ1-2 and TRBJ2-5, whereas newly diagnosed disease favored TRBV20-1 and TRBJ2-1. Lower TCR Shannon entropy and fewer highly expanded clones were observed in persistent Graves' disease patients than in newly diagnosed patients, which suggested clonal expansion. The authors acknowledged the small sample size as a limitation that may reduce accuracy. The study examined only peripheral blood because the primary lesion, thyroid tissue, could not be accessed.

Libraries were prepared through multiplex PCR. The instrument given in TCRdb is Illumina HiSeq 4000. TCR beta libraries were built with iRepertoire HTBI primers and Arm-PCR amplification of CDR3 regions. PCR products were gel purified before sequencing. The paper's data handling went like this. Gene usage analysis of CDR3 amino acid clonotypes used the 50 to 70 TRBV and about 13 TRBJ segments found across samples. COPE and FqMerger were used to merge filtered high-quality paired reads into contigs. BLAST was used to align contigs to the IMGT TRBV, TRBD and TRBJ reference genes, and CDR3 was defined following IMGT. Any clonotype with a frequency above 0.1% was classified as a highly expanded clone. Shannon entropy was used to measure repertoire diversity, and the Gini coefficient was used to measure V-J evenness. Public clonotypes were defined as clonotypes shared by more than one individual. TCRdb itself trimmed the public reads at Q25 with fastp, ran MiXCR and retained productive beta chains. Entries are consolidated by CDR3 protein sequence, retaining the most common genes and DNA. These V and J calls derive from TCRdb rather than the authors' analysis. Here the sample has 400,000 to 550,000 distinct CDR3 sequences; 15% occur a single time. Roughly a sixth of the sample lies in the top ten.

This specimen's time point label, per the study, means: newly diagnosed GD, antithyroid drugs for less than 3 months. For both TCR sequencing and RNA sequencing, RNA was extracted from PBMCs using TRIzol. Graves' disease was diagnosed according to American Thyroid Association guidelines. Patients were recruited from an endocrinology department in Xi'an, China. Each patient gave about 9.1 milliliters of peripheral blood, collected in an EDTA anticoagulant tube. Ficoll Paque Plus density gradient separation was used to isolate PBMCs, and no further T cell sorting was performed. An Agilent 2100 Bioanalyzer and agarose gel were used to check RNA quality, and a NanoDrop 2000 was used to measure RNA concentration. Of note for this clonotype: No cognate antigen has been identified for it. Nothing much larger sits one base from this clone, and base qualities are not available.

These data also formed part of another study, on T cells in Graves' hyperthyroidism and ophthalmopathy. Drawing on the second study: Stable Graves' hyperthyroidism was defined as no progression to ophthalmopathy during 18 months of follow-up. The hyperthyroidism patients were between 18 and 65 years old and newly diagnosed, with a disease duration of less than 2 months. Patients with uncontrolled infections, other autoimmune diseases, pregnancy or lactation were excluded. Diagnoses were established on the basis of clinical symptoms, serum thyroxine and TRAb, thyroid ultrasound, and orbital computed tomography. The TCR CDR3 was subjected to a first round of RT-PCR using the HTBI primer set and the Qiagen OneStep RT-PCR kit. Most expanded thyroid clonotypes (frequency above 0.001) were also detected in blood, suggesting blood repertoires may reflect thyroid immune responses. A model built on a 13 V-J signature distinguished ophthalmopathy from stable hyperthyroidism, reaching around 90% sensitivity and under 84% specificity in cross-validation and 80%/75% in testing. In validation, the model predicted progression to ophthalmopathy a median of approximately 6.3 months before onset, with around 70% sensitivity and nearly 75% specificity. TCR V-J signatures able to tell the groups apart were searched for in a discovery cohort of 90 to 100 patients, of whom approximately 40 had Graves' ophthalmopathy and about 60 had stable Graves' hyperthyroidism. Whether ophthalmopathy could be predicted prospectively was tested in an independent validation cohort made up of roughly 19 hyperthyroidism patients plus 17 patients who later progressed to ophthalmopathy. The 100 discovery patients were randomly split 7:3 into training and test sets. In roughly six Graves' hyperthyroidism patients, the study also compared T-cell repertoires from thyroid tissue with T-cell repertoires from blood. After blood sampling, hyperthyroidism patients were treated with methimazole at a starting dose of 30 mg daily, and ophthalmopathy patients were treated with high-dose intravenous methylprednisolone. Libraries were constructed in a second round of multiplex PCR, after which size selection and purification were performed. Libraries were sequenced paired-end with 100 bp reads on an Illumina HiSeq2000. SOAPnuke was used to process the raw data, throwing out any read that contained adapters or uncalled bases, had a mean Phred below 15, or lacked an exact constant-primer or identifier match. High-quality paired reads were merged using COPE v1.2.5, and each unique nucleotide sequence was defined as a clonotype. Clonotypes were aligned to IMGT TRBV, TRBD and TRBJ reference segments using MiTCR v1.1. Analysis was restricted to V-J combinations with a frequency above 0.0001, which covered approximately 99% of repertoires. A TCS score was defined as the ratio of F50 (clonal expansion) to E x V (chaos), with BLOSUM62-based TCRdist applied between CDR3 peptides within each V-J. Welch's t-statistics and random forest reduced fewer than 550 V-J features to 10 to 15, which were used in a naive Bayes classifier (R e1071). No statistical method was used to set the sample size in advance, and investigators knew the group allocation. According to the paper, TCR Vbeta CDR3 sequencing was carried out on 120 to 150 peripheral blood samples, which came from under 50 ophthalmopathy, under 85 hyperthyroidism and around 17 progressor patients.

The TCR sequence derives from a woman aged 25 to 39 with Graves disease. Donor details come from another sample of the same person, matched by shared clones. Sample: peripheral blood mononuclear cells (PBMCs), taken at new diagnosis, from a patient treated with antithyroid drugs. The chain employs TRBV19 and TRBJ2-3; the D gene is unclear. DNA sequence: TGTGCCAGTAGTATGGGCGTGGCAGATACGCAGTATTTT. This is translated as CASSMGVADTQYF.